The next 17 T cell receptor beta chains were all read from a single sample in a study of identical twins. Each CDR3 protein is one row after TCRdb ran MiXCR on the 5' RACE reads. This table holds approximately 620,000 distinct CDR3 sequences, 8% to 9% found once. These data also featured in a second study, about yellow fever vaccine responses in identical twins.

Sequenced sample: PBMCs. All receptors derive from a young woman in good health.

This clonotype has a handful of counts. The genes are TRBV7-2 and TRBJ2-1, with 13 positions matching TRBD2. This CDR3 is 16 amino acids long. Germline CDR1 and CDR2: SGHTA and FQGNSA. Germline trimming cut 7 bases from V and 5 bases from J; bases unmatched to any gene: 8. The chain's CDR3 is CASTRWTSGGHNEQFF. In DNA form, the CDR3 reads TGTGCCAGCACCAGATGGACTAGCGGGGGCCACAATGAGCAGTTCTTC.

This clonotype came up many times. The chain joins TRBV5-1 to TRBJ2-3; TRBD1 agrees at 10 bases. The CDR3 length is 16 residues. Germline assignment: CDR1 SGHRS and CDR2 YFSETQ. J gave up 1 base and V 6 bases, and 8 bases lay outside the gene matches. Here the CDR3 DNA reads TGCGCCAGCACTACCTCGACAGGGGGCCGCACAGATACGCAGTATTTT. Residues: CASTTSTGGRTDTQYF.

This clonotype turned up a few times. J is TRBJ2-1 and V is TRBV7-9, with D hard to call. The CDR3 consists of 15 residues. Germline V gene sequence: CDR1 SEHNR, CDR2 FQNEAQ (reference sequence). Trimming cost V 5 bases and J 5 bases, with 16 bases left between them. The CDR3 region is CASSRLALAHNEQFF. Written as DNA, the CDR3 is TGTGCCAGCAGCCGGTTAGCTTTGGCCCACAATGAGCAGTTCTTC.

The table lists this clonotype with a count of one. The rearrangement links TRBV4-2 to TRBJ2-2; D not resolved. The CDR3 totals 14 residues. Germline V gene data show CDR1 as LGHNA and CDR2 as YNFKEQ. V was shortened by 1 base and J by 6 bases, with 9 bases between the two germline ends. CDR3 amino acids: CASSQASTAGELFF. The CDR3 nucleotides are TGTGCCAGCAGCCAAGCCTCCACGGCCGGGGAGCTGTTTTTT.

This clonotype was detected ten times or more. This sequence joins TRBV9 and TRBJ2-1, with 9 positions matching TRBD2. The germline CDR1 and CDR2 sequences are SGDLS and YYNGEE. This CDR3 is 15 amino acids long. Trimming took 0 bases from V and 7 from J; bases not matched to a gene: 5. DNA of the CDR3: TGTGCCAGCAGCGTAGTGGGACTAGCCTGGAATGAGCAGTTCTTC. Amino acids: CASSVVGLAWNEQFF.

This chain joins TRBV28 and TRBJ2-7, with 8 bases fitting TRBD1. With V trimmed by 5 bases and J by 6 bases, 3 bases remained unmatched. Germline CDR1 and CDR2: MDHEN and SYDVKM. CDR3 length: 12 amino acids. CDR3 sequence reads: CASSQGAFEQYF. Written as DNA, the CDR3 is TGTGCCAGCAGTCAGGGGGCGTTCGAGCAGTACTTC.

This clonotype was observed many times. The rearrangement links TRBV28 to TRBJ1-4; D remains unclear. The CDR3 loop spans 14 amino acids. CDR1 and CDR2 (germline): MDHEN, SYDVKM. V was shortened by 2 bases and J by 6 bases, with 10 bases between the two germline ends. CDR3 sequence (DNA): TGTGCCAGCAGTTTAGGAGGTTCGGATGAAAAACTGTTTTTT. Protein: CASSLGGSDEKLFF.

This chain joins TRBV9 and TRBJ2-3; D gene ambiguous. Per germline, CDR1 SGDLS and CDR2 YYNGEE. V was cut by 0 bases and J by 2 bases, with 7 bases left in between. This CDR3 region has 14 residues. As DNA, the CDR3 is TGTGCCAGCAGCGTAGCCGATCTCACAGATACGCAGTATTTT. Its translation is CASSVADLTDTQYF.

The rearrangement links TRBV20-1 to TRBJ2-5; D perhaps matches TRBD2 (5 bases). The length of the CDR3 is 12 residues. Germline CDR1 and CDR2: DFQATT and SNEGSKA (reference sequence). V lost 6 bases to trimming and J lost 5 bases, with 13 bases between them. CDR3 nucleotides: TGCAGTGCCATGGAGGCCCTGGAGACCCAGTACTTC. Its translation: CSAMEALETQYF.

The table lists this clonotype with a few counts. V and J are TRBV28 and TRBJ2-1; D is perhaps TRBD1 (8 bases). V dropped 7 bases and J dropped 6 bases, with 31 bases sitting between them. Germline-derived CDR1 and CDR2 are MDHEN and SYDVKM. The CDR3 length is 19 residues. The CDR3 region has the DNA TGTGCCAGCAATCCCCGGGACTCAGAATACAGGGGGGGATTCAATGAGCAGTTCTTC. Translating gives CASNPRDSEYRGGFNEQFF.

This clonotype was detected only a few times. This sequence joins TRBV10-3 and TRBJ1-1, with 8 bases that match TRBD1. Trimming cost V 10 bases and J 3 bases; bases outside gene matches: 7. Germline V gene data show CDR1 as ENHRY and CDR2 as SYGVKD. This CDR3 has 13 amino acids. CDR3: CATRTGPHTEAFF. CDR3 coding DNA: TGTGCCACCCGGACAGGGCCGCACACTGAAGCTTTCTTT.

The chain combines TRBV6-1 with TRBJ2-1; no firm D call. Germline V CDR1 and CDR2: MNHNS, SASEGT. The CDR3 length is 15 residues. Trimming took off 7 bases at V and 2 bases at J, with 15 bases between the two ends. Here the CDR3 reads CASTTEVAPYNEQFF. In DNA, the CDR3 is TGTGCCAGCACCACAGAGGTCGCGCCCTACAATGAGCAGTTCTTC.

There are a few counts of this clonotype. The chain recombines TRBV7-8 with TRBJ1-2; 10 nucleotides match TRBD1. Looked up from germline, CDR1 is SGHVS and CDR2 is FQNEAQ. The CDR3 totals 15 residues. The junction had 10 bases not matched to a gene; V was cut back by 5 bases and J by 7 bases. The CDR3 sequence: CASSLRQGAISGYTF. CDR3 bases: TGTGCCAGCAGCCTAAGACAGGGGGCAATTTCTGGCTACACCTTC.

There are many counts of this clonotype. This chain uses TRBV3-1 with TRBJ1-1, with 7 bases identical to TRBD1. The CDR3 has 15 residues. Germline CDR1 and CDR2: LGHDT and YNNKEL (reference sequence). Losses at the gene ends were 4 bases for V and 0 bases for J; bases not matched to a gene: 5. This CDR3 reads CASSPPGQLNTEAFF. DNA for the CDR3: TGTGCCAGCAGCCCACCGGGACAGTTGAACACTGAAGCTTTCTTT.

The V gene is TRBV4-1, the J gene TRBJ2-3; D gene unclear. Germline assignment: CDR1 MGHRA and CDR2 YSYEKL. Trimming shortened V by 0 bases and J by 2 bases, and 6 bases separated the two germline ends. The CDR3 has 14 amino acids. CDR3 nucleotides: TGCGCCAGCAGCCAAGAGGGGATCACAGATACGCAGTATTTT. It encodes CASSQEGITDTQYF.

This clonotype was seen at least ten times. The chain uses TRBV3-1 and TRBJ2-3; either TRBD1 or TRBD2 may fit D (5 bases each). V lost 9 bases and J 1 base, leaving 20 bases between the germline ends. CDR1 and CDR2 from the germline V gene are LGHDT and YNNKEL (reference sequence). CDR3 length equals 16 residues. DNA of the CDR3: TGTGCCAGACACCGAGGGGCTAGCCTTCGCACAGATACGCAGTATTTT. Amino acids: CARHRGASLRTDTQYF.

This clonotype was detected only a few times. The chain employs TRBV27 and TRBJ1-6; possible D gene TRBD1, 6 bases. Germline V gene lookup returns CDR1 MNHEY and CDR2 SMNVEV (reference sequence). V was clipped by 6 bases and J by 5 bases, with 14 bases between them. The length of the CDR3 is 15 residues. The CDR3 is CASSRQVDHNSPLHF. CDR3 bases: TGTGCCAGCAGCCGACAGGTGGACCATAATTCACCCCTCCACTTT.